Listed here are 24 T cell receptor beta chains from one sample, sequenced in a study of blood T cell repertoires in COVID-19. Sequencing used immunoSEQ multiplex PCR; TCRdb keeps in-frame clones, though not all of them. The sample has 100,000 to 150,000 clones, over 55% seen once. The sample taken for sequencing was peripheral blood. All receptors come from a woman between 70 and 85 years old with acute or convalescent COVID-19.

The table lists this clone with a count of one. V is TRBV10-2 and J is TRBJ1-3, with a weak D call TRBD1 (5 bases). V dropped 9 bases and J dropped 2 bases, with 14 bases sitting between them. CDR1 and CDR2 (germline): WSHSY, SAAADI. The CDR3 is 14 amino acids. The CDR3 sequence: CASRETVAGNTIYF. CDR3 nucleotides: TGCGCCAGTCGAGAGACAGTTGCTGGAAACACCATATATTTT.

V is TRBV19 and J is TRBJ1-1, with 8 bases lining up with TRBD1. CDR1 and CDR2 from the germline V gene are LNHDA and SQIVND (reference sequence). The CDR3 has 15 residues. V was clipped by 7 bases and J by 0 bases; unmatched bases: 7. CDR3 nucleotide sequence: TGTGCCAGTACCGACCTGGACAGGGTGAACACTGAAGCTTTCTTT. Its translation: CASTDLDRVNTEAFF.

CDR3 coding DNA: TGTGCCTCAAGGATGGGCCCTGATCAGCCCCAGCATTTT. Protein sequence: CASRMGPDQPQHF. This chain joins TRBV6-6 and TRBJ1-5; the D is unclear. CDR1 and CDR2 (germline): MNHNY, SVGAGI (reference sequence). Trimming removed 11 bases from V and 5 bases from J, with 16 bases in between. The CDR3 is 13 residues long.

This chain links TRBV19 with TRBJ1-4; 10 bases line up with TRBD1. The CDR3 runs to 15 residues. CDR1 is LNHDA and CDR2 is SQIVND in the germline V gene (reference sequence). V dropped 5 bases and J dropped 8; count of bases not matched to a gene: 8. The CDR3 sequence is CASSARTGGVEKLFF. CDR3 DNA: TGTGCCAGTAGTGCAAGGACAGGGGGAGTAGAAAAACTGTTTTTT. Full variable domain (rest looked up from reference TRBV19 and TRBJ1-4): DGGITQSPKYLFRKEGQNVTLSCEQNLNHDAMYWYRQDPGQGLRLIYYSQIVNDFQKGDIAEGYSVSREKKESFPLTVTSAQKNPTAFYLCASSARTGGVEKLFFGSGTQLSVL.

The V call is TRBV5-6, the J call TRBJ2-2, with D possibly matching TRBD1 (6 bases). Germline values: CDR1 SGHDT, CDR2 YYEEEE. V was pared by 7 bases and J by 4 bases, with 20 bases between. CDR3 length: 16 residues. CDR3 nucleotides: TGTGCCAGCGCAAACCAGGGGATAGGGGTCACCGGGGAGCTGTTTTTT. It yields the protein CASANQGIGVTGELFF.

This sequence joins TRBV7-8 and TRBJ1-5, with D perhaps TRBD1 (5 bases). This CDR3 has 16 residues. V was pared by 1 base and J by 2 bases, with 12 bases between. Germline lookup yields CDR1 SGHVS and CDR2 FQNEAQ. The CDR3 loop reads CASSLGPGAGNQPQHF. CDR3 bases: TGTGCCAGCAGCTTAGGGCCTGGGGCTGGCAATCAGCCCCAGCATTTT.

This clone was seen a handful of times. The V call is TRBV2, the J call TRBJ2-7; D gene unclear. CDR3 size: 12 residues. Germline CDR1 is SNHLY and CDR2 is FYNNEI. The V end was cut by 6 bases, the J end by 3 bases, with 9 bases between. The CDR3: CASSEPFYEQYF. The CDR3 DNA sequence: TGTGCCAGCAGCGAGCCATTCTACGAGCAGTACTTC.

In its sample, this clone was seen a few times. V and J are TRBV20-1 and TRBJ2-1; 11 bases line up with TRBD2. This CDR3 contains 15 residues. Germline values: CDR1 DFQATT, CDR2 SNEGSKA (reference sequence). V lost 3 bases to trimming and J lost 5 bases; unmatched junction nucleotides: 6. The CDR3 DNA reads as TGCAGTGCTAGTAGCGGGGGGGCTCTAAACAATGAGCAGTTCTTC. It translates to CSASSGGALNNEQFF.

The rearrangement uses TRBV5-4 and TRBJ1-2; D unresolved. Germline-derived CDR1 and CDR2 are SGHNT and YYREEE (reference sequence). V was shortened by 1 base and J by 0 bases, with 13 bases between the two germline ends. The CDR3 consists of 16 residues. This CDR3 reads CASSLLVPGTNYGYTF. CDR3 bases: TGTGCCAGCAGCTTGTTAGTCCCGGGAACTAACTATGGCTACACCTTC. The variable domain in full, with the rest retrieved from reference TRBV5-4 and TRBJ1-2, is ETGVTQSPTHLIKTRGQQVTLRCSSQSGHNTVSWYQQALGQGPQFIFQYYREEENGRGNFPPRFSGLQFPNYSSELNVNALELDDSALYLCASSLLVPGTNYGYTFGSGTRLTVV.

This clone was recorded once. The genes are TRBV5-1 and TRBJ2-2, with TRBD2 matching over 9 bases. CDR3 length equals 15 residues. The junction had 8 bases not matched to a gene; V was cut back by 2 bases and J by 9 bases. Germline V gene data show CDR1 as SGHRS and CDR2 as YFSETQ. The CDR3 DNA is TGCGCCAGCAGCTTTACAGCGGGAGGCCCCCGGGAGCTGTTTTTT. Its translation: CASSFTAGGPRELFF.

This clone has a single count. The rearrangement uses TRBV2 and TRBJ2-1, with a weak D call TRBD2 (6 bases). Germline assignment: CDR1 SNHLY and CDR2 FYNNEI. The V end was cut by 6 bases, the J end by 5 bases, with 20 bases between. This CDR3 comprises 16 residues. The chain's CDR3 is CASRHGTDYADNEQFF. CDR3 sequence (DNA): TGTGCCAGCAGACACGGGACTGATTACGCCGACAATGAGCAGTTCTTC.

The V gene is TRBV28, the J gene TRBJ2-7, with 9 bases matching TRBD2. CDR1 is MDHEN, CDR2 SYDVKM, per germline. J lost 2 bases, V lost 2 bases, and 1 base had no gene match. The CDR3 extends over 14 amino acids. CDR3 sequence reads: CASSLGGRAYEQYF. The CDR3 nucleotides are TGTGCCAGCAGTTTAGGCGGGAGGGCCTACGAGCAGTACTTC.

This clone has a count of ten or more. V usage is TRBV6-1 and J usage is TRBJ2-5; 8 bases match TRBD1. CDR1 is MNHNS, CDR2 SASEGT, per germline. The CDR3 is 17 residues long. After removal of 1 base from V and 5 bases from J, the junction contained 12 bases not matched to a gene. The CDR3 loop is CASSEETGQGWMETQYF. DNA of the CDR3: TGTGCCAGCAGTGAAGAAACCGGACAGGGCTGGATGGAGACCCAGTACTTC.

This clone has just one count. The J gene is TRBJ2-1, the V gene TRBV28, with 8 bases matching TRBD2. Trimming took 8 bases from V and 9 from J; bases not matched to a gene: 12. There are 14 residues in the CDR3. Germline values: CDR1 MDHEN, CDR2 SYDVKM. The CDR3 DNA reads TGTGCCAGCTCACTAACGGGACTAGAGGGTGAGCAGTTCTTC. Its translation is CASSLTGLEGEQFF. Variable domain in full (rest from reference TRBV28 and TRBJ2-1): DVKVTQSSRYLVKRTGEKVFLECVQDMDHENMFWYRQDPGLGLRLIYFSYDVKMKEKGDIPEGYSVSREKKERFSLILESASTNQTSMYLCASSLTGLEGEQFFGPGTRLTVL.

The rearrangement uses TRBV5-1 and TRBJ2-7, with 7 positions matching TRBD1. The CDR3 totals 13 residues. The germline CDR1 and CDR2 sequences are SGHRS and YFSETQ. V lost 4 bases, J lost 6 bases, and 7 bases stayed unmatched. The CDR3 loop reads CASSPLTGIEQYF. In DNA, the CDR3 is TGCGCCAGCAGCCCCTTGACAGGGATCGAGCAGTACTTC. The full variable domain, in which reference TRBV5-1 and TRBJ2-7 provide the parts outside the CDR3, is KAGVTQTPRYLIKTRGQQVTLSCSPISGHRSVSWYQQTPGQGLQFLFEYFSETQRNKGNFPGRFSGRQFSNSRSEMNVSTLELGDSALYLCASSPLTGIEQYFGPGTRLTVT.

The CDR3 here is CASSESGGLHEQYF. As DNA, the CDR3 is TGCGCCAGCAGTGAAAGCGGGGGGCTCCACGAGCAGTACTTC. The J gene is TRBJ2-7, the V gene TRBV10-2, with 9 bases lining up with TRBD2. The germline gives CDR1 WSHSY, CDR2 SAAADI. The CDR3 has 14 amino acids. Losses at the gene ends were 3 bases for V and 5 bases for J; bases not matched to a gene: 5.

The chain couples TRBV2 to TRBJ1-3; D call uncertain. V shed 8 bases and J shed 0 bases, with 17 bases lying between them. The CDR3 is 16 amino acids. Germline V lookup: CDR1 SNHLY, CDR2 FYNNEI. CDR3 residues: CASQTAGSFSGNTIYF. CDR3 bases: TGTGCCAGCCAGACGGCAGGAAGTTTCTCTGGAAACACCATATATTTT.

The chain employs TRBV4-1 and TRBJ2-5; D might be TRBD2 (6 bases). Trimming shortened V by 0 bases and J by 2 bases, and 13 bases separated the two germline ends. The CDR3 extends over 16 amino acids. Germline V CDR1 and CDR2: MGHRA, YSYEKL. The CDR3 bases are TGCGCCAGCAGCCAAGATCGGGGAGGTGGGCAAGAGACCCAGTACTTC. Protein sequence: CASSQDRGGGQETQYF.

This clone came up many times. The chain joins TRBV2 to TRBJ1-5, with 9 bases lining up with TRBD1. CDR1 is SNHLY, CDR2 FYNNEI, per germline. This CDR3 region has 14 residues. V lost 6 bases and J lost 6; bases outside the gene matches: 6. CDR3 DNA sequence: TGTGCCAGCAGCCGGACAGGGGAGCCTCAGCCCCAGCATTTT. Translated, it gives CASSRTGEPQPQHF.

This clone was counted once. The chain combines TRBV5-1 with TRBJ1-2; no firm D call. V was cut by 3 bases and J by 7 bases, with 22 bases left in between. Germline values: CDR1 SGHRS, CDR2 YFSETQ. This CDR3 has 16 residues. The CDR3 loop reads CASSYNLDIGDGGYTF. The CDR3 DNA is TGCGCCAGCAGCTACAACCTCGACATCGGTGACGGTGGCTACACCTTC.

This clone was observed a handful of times. This chain connects TRBV7-7 to TRBJ2-3, with D maybe TRBD2 (5 bases). Germline CDR1 and CDR2: SSHAT and FNYEAQ (reference sequence). Trimming cost V 5 bases and J 8 bases, with 17 bases left between them. There are 14 residues in the CDR3. The CDR3 region is CASSPSGRYGTQYF. The CDR3 bases are TGTGCCAGCAGCCCAAGCGGACGGTACGGTACGCAGTATTTT.

The chain joins TRBV9 to TRBJ2-7, with D perhaps TRBD1 (6 bases). The CDR3 contains 15 residues. Trimming removed 0 bases from V and 5 bases from J, with 15 bases in between. Per germline, CDR1 SGDLS and CDR2 YYNGEE. CDR3 coding DNA: TGTGCCAGCAGCGTAGCGGGACACCCACAGGACGAGCAGTACTTC. Amino acids: CASSVAGHPQDEQYF.

Only a few counts were recorded for this clone. The J gene is TRBJ1-3, the V gene TRBV5-5, with D maybe TRBD1 (5 bases). Germline lookup yields CDR1 SGHKS and CDR2 YYEKEE (reference sequence). The CDR3 consists of 14 residues. V dropped 5 bases and J dropped 0 bases, with 9 bases sitting between them. CDR3 nucleotides: TGTGCCAGCAGACCCGGGGGCTCTGGAAACACCATATATTTT. Translating it yields CASRPGGSGNTIYF.

The chain joins TRBV19 to TRBJ1-1; 9 nucleotides match TRBD1. This CDR3 is 17 amino acids long. V lost 3 bases and J lost 0; bases outside the gene matches: 8. Germline-derived CDR1 and CDR2 are LNHDA and SQIVND (reference sequence). The CDR3, as DNA: TGTGCCAGTAGTATCCGCGGACAGGGGCCCATGAACACTGAAGCTTTCTTT. It specifies CASSIRGQGPMNTEAFF.